This entry features one T cell receptor (beta chain) sequence. Researchers sorted participants into cohorts using their self-reported clinical history. The sample originates from a study of blood T cell repertoires in COVID-19. V dropped 4 bases and J dropped 1 base, with 10 bases sitting between them. The CDR3 runs to 14 residues. In germline, CDR1 is MNHEY, CDR2 SVGAGI. The method was immunoSEQ multiplex PCR; TCRdb's version includes in-frame clones alone and lacks a portion of them. The sample has approximately 150,000 clones; under 90% are singletons. Sequences were obtained from PBMCs or T cells enriched from blood (not recorded which). This chain links TRBV6-5 with TRBJ1-2, with D uncertain. The source is a man between 40 and 49 years old with acute COVID-19. The CDR3 DNA follows: TGTGCCAGCAGTTCCCTACAGAGTAACTATGGCTACACCTTC. It codes for CASSSLQSNYGYTF.